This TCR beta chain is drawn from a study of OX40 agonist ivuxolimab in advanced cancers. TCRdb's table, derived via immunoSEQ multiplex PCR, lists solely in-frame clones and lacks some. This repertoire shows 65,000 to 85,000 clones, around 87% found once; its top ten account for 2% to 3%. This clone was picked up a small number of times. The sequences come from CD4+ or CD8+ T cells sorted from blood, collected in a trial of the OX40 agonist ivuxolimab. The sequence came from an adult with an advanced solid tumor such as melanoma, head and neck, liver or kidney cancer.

The CDR3 here is CASSPPRTDDTGELFF. In DNA, the CDR3 is TGTGCCAGCAGCCCCCCCCGGACGGACGACACCGGGGAGCTGTTTTTT. The J gene is TRBJ2-2, the V gene TRBV5-6; D is unclear. Germline V gives CDR1 SGHDT, CDR2 YYEEEE. The CDR3 has 16 amino acids. With 4 bases removed from V and 3 bases from J, the gap between germline ends came to 16 bases.